The next 4 T cell receptor beta chains were all read from a single sample in a study of cytomegalovirus exposure and HLA in healthy donors. Primers for the PCR totalled 60 Vbeta and 13 Jbeta. Generated by immunoSEQ multiplex PCR, the TCRdb table keeps only in-frame clones and is missing some. Among around 150,000 clones listed, roughly 80% were seen once. The sample taken for sequencing was PBMCs. These receptor sequences come from a woman aged 40-49 years in good health and CMV-seronegative.

The chain joins TRBV5-8 to TRBJ2-7, with a tentative D call TRBD2 (5 bases). Germline CDR1 and CDR2: SGHTS and YDEGEE. Trimming took 2 bases from V and 0 from J, leaving 12 bases between them. This CDR3 is built from 15 residues. CDR3 coding DNA: TGTGCCAGCAGCTTAAGACGAGGGCACTCCTACGAGCAGTACTTC. This gives the protein CASSLRRGHSYEQYF.

In DNA, the CDR3 is TGTGCCAGCTCCCCAAGGGCAGGGATCTCCTACGAGCAGTACTTC. It yields the protein CASSPRAGISYEQYF. The V gene is TRBV18, the J gene TRBJ2-7, with a possible D match to TRBD1 (5 bases). Per germline, CDR1 KGHSH and CDR2 LQKENI. V lost 6 bases, J lost 0 bases, and 15 bases lay in between. The CDR3 runs 15 residues.

The table lists this clone with a few counts. The genes are TRBV4-1 and TRBJ2-7; D ambiguous. Germline CDR1 is MGHRA and CDR2 is YSYEKL. The CDR3 loop spans 15 amino acids. Trimming left V 2 bases short and J 2 bases short, with 13 bases between. The CDR3 bases are TGCGCCAGCAGCCAATCCGGTCTAGATGCCTACGAGCAGTACTTC. This codes for CASSQSGLDAYEQYF.

The chain links TRBV10-2 to TRBJ2-3; tentatively, D is TRBD2 (5 bases). CDR1 WSHSY and CDR2 SAAADI come from the germline V gene. There are 15 residues in the CDR3. Deletions cut 2 bases from V and 0 bases from J, with 9 bases between. The CDR3 loop reads CASSEPRTSTDTQYF. The CDR3 DNA reads TGCGCCAGCAGTGAGCCCCGGACTAGCACAGATACGCAGTATTTT.